This is a list of T cell receptor beta chains from one sample in a study of blood T cell repertoires in COVID-19. Produced via immunoSEQ multiplex PCR; TCRdb's table is partial and in-frame only. Of approximately 310,000 clones in the sample, 87% were seen once. Sequencing used peripheral blood. These TCRs come from a woman aged 45-65 years who had recovered from COVID-19. The CDR3 runs from the conserved cysteine through the conserved F or W. The order of the fields is V gene, J gene, D gene, CDR3 protein. D genes are given only for firm matches.

TRBV19	TRBJ1-1	TRBD1	CASILRTGNTEAFF
TRBV7-8	TRBJ2-7	TRBD1	CASSQTGVSYEQYF
TRBV12-3/TRBV12-4	TRBJ1-5	TRBD1	CASTDRADQPQHF
TRBV6-5	TRBJ2-5	.	CASRRNGPRETQYF
TRBV5-1	TRBJ1-1	TRBD1	CASSLEIQGTEAFF
TRBV28	TRBJ2-7	TRBD1	CASSLQDRAQYF
TRBV21-1	TRBJ1-5	.	CASSKPRTDNQPQHF
TRBV7-8	TRBJ2-1	TRBD2	CASSGRLAAYNEQFF
TRBV6-6	TRBJ1-6	.	CASSREGSPLHF
TRBV3-1/TRBV3-2	TRBJ1-2	.	CASSQVDTF
TRBV29-1	TRBJ1-1	TRBD1	CSVTFRDRGNTEAFF
TRBV6-1	TRBJ2-1	.	CASSELIVSSYNEQFF
TRBV18	TRBJ1-4	.	CASSPVEGNEKLFF
TRBV5-1	TRBJ2-1	.	CASSNSAQSSYNEQFF
TRBV24-1	TRBJ2-3	TRBD2	CATVSGAHTDTQYF
TRBV19	TRBJ2-3	.	CASSPGSDTQYF
TRBV28	TRBJ1-1	TRBD1	CASSMTGLRVNTEAFF
TRBV15	TRBJ2-7	TRBD2	CATSREGLPYEQYF
TRBV5-5	TRBJ2-1	.	CASSLGGSGYNEQFF
TRBV7-8	TRBJ2-3	TRBD2	CASSPFWGGADTQYF
TRBV29-1	TRBJ2-7	TRBD1	CSVGQGIYEQYF
TRBV28	TRBJ1-1	.	CASSPIVNTEAFF
TRBV28	TRBJ1-2	.	CASRDRKSGIYGYTF
TRBV25-1	TRBJ1-1	.	CASSDGGQREAFF
TRBV3-1/TRBV3-2	TRBJ2-1	.	CASSQVRGYYNEQFF
TRBV27	TRBJ1-2	TRBD1	CASSSYRSTGGVLYGYTF
TRBV24-1	TRBJ2-7	.	CATSGPSSDEQYF
TRBV28	TRBJ2-5	TRBD2	CASSSGLAPTQYF
TRBV28	TRBJ2-7	TRBD1	CASSVGTGAEQYF
TRBV11-1	TRBJ2-1	.	CASSSGLRNEQFF
TRBV28	TRBJ2-7	.	CASSYSPYEQYF
TRBV19	TRBJ1-5	TRBD1	CASTPGTGPQPQHF
TRBV20-1	TRBJ2-2	.	CSATNTGELFF
TRBV30	TRBJ1-6	.	CACSDSPGAPLHF
TRBV5-1	TRBJ2-7	TRBD2	CASSLSPASGNYEQYF
TRBV7-9	TRBJ1-1	TRBD1	CASEKGQANTEAFF
TRBV29-1	TRBJ1-4	.	CSAAPGPNEKLFF
TRBV5-4	TRBJ1-1	.	CASSLDNSLGTEAFF
TRBV18	TRBJ1-6	.	CASSPRGDPPLHF
TRBV6-5	TRBJ1-6	.	CASSGSGLPLHF
TRBV28	TRBJ2-7	.	CASSKRQQYF
TRBV30	TRBJ1-4	TRBD1	CAWRDRGQGKLFF
TRBV7-2	TRBJ1-4	TRBD1	CASSGQGATNEKLFF
TRBV12-3/TRBV12-4	TRBJ2-1	.	CASSGDSFREQFF
TRBV10-3	TRBJ1-2	TRBD1	CATKDTGVWDYGYTF
TRBV29-1	TRBJ2-3	TRBD1	CSVERQGAFGTDTQYF
TRBV19	TRBJ2-7	TRBD2	CASSPWTSGDVEQYF
TRBV25-1	TRBJ1-1	.	CASSVRGSTTEAFF
TRBV28	TRBJ1-2	.	CASSGRQANAGGYTF
TRBV7-2	TRBJ1-1	.	CASSVTEHTEAFF
TRBV7-2	TRBJ2-7	TRBD1	CASSPRQGPQKTYEQYF
TRBV7-9	TRBJ2-1	.	CASTYAPGSNEQFF
TRBV5-4	TRBJ1-1	TRBD1	CASSTRQGAEAFF